These 10 T cell receptor gamma chains originate from one sample sequenced in a study of gamma delta lymphoproliferative disorders and STAT genes. TCRdb re-called the multiplex PCR reads using CATT. Of 1,500 to 2,000 gamma-chain clones in the sample, roughly 20% were seen once. The receptor sequences were amplified from genomic DNA of peripheral blood mononuclear cells. Material for sequencing was blood. The receptors shown here come from a human donor in good health.

Concerning this clone itself: No DNA is shown, since the ends of the CDR3 on it are uncertain; the CDR3 is the one TCRdb lists. The V gene is given as TRGV4, and no J gene call is available. Germline values: CDR1 EGSTGY, CDR2 YDSYTSSV. The CDR3 extends over 22 residues, inclusive of both ends. CDR3 sequence: CATWDVNGRIIIRNSLAVEQHF.

This clone was detected only a few times. TCRdb assigns this DNA the protein of a much larger clone, which departs from its translation at residue 4; this likely reflects a read error, and the protein shown comes from translating the DNA. The chain uses TRGV11 and TRGJP1. TCRdb carries no J gene annotation; the J gene was assigned here by matching the DNA with germline. TRGV11 is classed as an ORF, of uncertain function. The CDR3 totals 16 residues. The CDR3 region is CACCIRHCTTGWFKIF. DNA of the CDR3: TGTGCCTGCTGTATTAGGCACTGTACCACTGGTTGGTTCAAGATATTT.

Only a few counts were recorded for this clone. TCRdb's entry gives the protein of a much larger clone, which mismatches this DNA's translation at residue 5, likely from a read error; the protein reported here is translated from the DNA. V is TRGV10 and J is TRGJP2. TCRdb is silent on the J gene; assignment here came from matching the DNA to germline. TRGV10 falls under the ORF class, with uncertain function. The junction had 12 bases not matched to a gene; V was cut back by 8 bases and J by 2 bases. The CDR3 covers 16 residues. The CDR3 here is CAAWEYILSSDWIKTF. CDR3 DNA: TGTGCTGCGTGGGAGTATATTCTAAGTAGTGATTGGATCAAGACGTTT.

As regards this clone: The likely explanation is a read error, given a far larger clone one base away. The same CDR3 can be traced to other DNA sequences in this sample. The rearrangement joins TRGV2 to TRGJ1 or TRGJ2. The J gene, missing from TCRdb, was assigned here through DNA to germline matching. Germline CDR1 EGSNGY, CDR2 YDSYNSKV. The CDR3 consists of 15 residues. The DNA for the CDR3 is TGCGCCACCTGGGACGGCCAGGGGGTTTATTATAAGAAACTCTTT. Translation gives CATWDGQGVYYKKLF.

Concerning this clone itself: Since a far larger clone is one base different, this is likely a read error. Other DNA variants within this sample encode the same CDR3. The chain is built from TRGV10 and TRGJ1 or TRGJ2. TCRdb offers no J gene call, so here the DNA was matched to germline to obtain one. TRGV10 is classed as an ORF, of uncertain function. The CDR3 spans 14 residues. CDR3 loop: CAAWDSAIQNKKLF. Here the CDR3 DNA reads TGCGCTGCGTGGGATTCCGCCATTCAAAATAAGAAACTCTTT.

This clone was observed a single time. The V gene is TRGV3, the J gene TRGJ1 or TRGJ2. TCRdb lists no J gene, so it was determined here by aligning the DNA to germline. The CDR3 extends over 16 amino acids. Germline loops: CDR1 VTNTFY, CDR2 YDVSTARD (reference sequence). J was trimmed by 3 bases and V by 2 bases; bases with no gene match: 13. The CDR3 nucleotides are TGTGCCACCTGGGACAATAGGAATAGGAGTTATTATAAGAAACTCTTT. This translates into CATWDNRNRSYYKKLF.

Only a few counts were recorded for this clone. This DNA's translation differs at residue 5 from TCRdb's protein, which comes from a much larger clone; a read error is likely, and the protein shown is translated from the DNA. The J gene is TRGJP1, the V gene TRGV2. No J gene is reported in TCRdb; it was inferred here by comparing the DNA with germline. Germline V lookup: CDR1 EGSNGY, CDR2 YDSYNSKV. The CDR3 runs to 13 residues. The CDR3 coding sequence is TGTGCCACCTGGGGCGGGCCGAGTTGGTTCAAGATATTT. Encoded protein: CATWGGPSWFKIF.

This clone was seen a handful of times. The protein recorded in TCRdb matches a much larger clone and deviates from this DNA's translation at residue 9, suggesting a read error; the protein here is obtained by translating the DNA. The chain recombines TRGV10 with TRGJP1. The J gene, missing from TCRdb, was assigned here through DNA to germline matching. TRGV10 is annotated as an ORF whose role is uncertain. J was trimmed by 6 bases and V by 8 bases; bases with no gene match: 13. This CDR3 is 15 amino acids long. This chain's CDR3 is CAAWDRRCPGWFKIF. CDR3 coding DNA: TGTGCTGCGTGGGATCGGCGATGCCCTGGTTGGTTCAAGATATTT.

About this clone itself: TCRdb's listed protein matches a much larger clone and diverges from this DNA's translation at residue 5, likely through a read error; the protein shown comes from the DNA. V gene TRGV8 combines with J gene TRGJP2. Germline matching of the DNA provided the J gene here, since TCRdb leaves it blank. The CDR3 consists of 18 residues. The germline V gene encodes CDR1 VENAVY and CDR2 YDSYNSRV. Here the CDR3 DNA reads TGTGCCACCTGGGTTAGGCCTCGGGTATATAGTAGTGATTGGATCAAGACGTTT. As protein: CATWVRPRVYSSDWIKTF.

Note on this clone: The protein given by TCRdb reflects a much larger clone and differs at residue 9 from this DNA's translation, likely from a read error; the protein shown is the DNA's translation. The V and J genes are TRGV8 and TRGJP2. Since TCRdb gives no J gene, matching the DNA to germline was used here to assign it. CDR3 length: 14 amino acids. Germline lookup yields CDR1 VENAVY and CDR2 YDSYNSRV. CDR3 coding DNA: TGTGCCACCTGGGTCCCAGGTAGTGTTTGGATCAAGACGTTT. It codes for CATWVPGSVWIKTF.